The clone carrying this T cell receptor beta chain was counted many times. Its specificity is unknown. The data were taken from a study of response to subunit inactivated influenza vaccine. General study findings and limits: The study's authors posited that every seasonal influenza vaccination enlists few new T cells.

TCRdb redid the calling of the RT-PCR reads with MiXCR, one entry per CDR3 protein. Of hundreds of thousands of distinct CDR3 sequences in the sample, 10% to 15% were seen once. The germline gives CDR1 MDHEN, CDR2 SYDVKM. CDR3 length: 16 residues. Trimming removed 2 bases from V and 4 bases from J, with 17 bases in between. The sample was PBMCs from blood, taken on the day of vaccination. This receptor was taken from a man aged 50-59 years who received an inactivated influenza vaccine. The chain has TRBV28 and TRBJ1-1; perhaps TRBD1 as D (6 bases). In nucleotides, the CDR3 is TGTGCCAGCAGTTTAAGCCAGGGGTCCTGGGTCACTGAAGCTTTCTTT. The encoded protein is CASSLSQGSWVTEAFF.